This T cell receptor beta chain was sequenced during a study of patients and donors after allogeneic stem cell transplantation. Germline V gene sequence: CDR1 SGHTA, CDR2 FQGNSA. Losses at the gene ends were 5 bases for V and 8 bases for J; bases not matched to a gene: 7. This CDR3 region has 13 residues. TCRdb called the RT-PCR reads again in MiXCR, with one record for every CDR3 protein. In the table there are about 960,000 distinct CDR3 sequences, around 17% of which are singletons. This clonotype has just a few counts. The J gene is TRBJ1-1, the V gene TRBV7-2; 8 positions agree with TRBD1. The receptor comes from a human donor who was either an allogeneic HSCT recipient or a stem cell or donor lymphocyte infusion donor (not recorded which). It is not recorded whose cells these are; they may come from a transplant donor. The material sequenced was blood, either unsorted or a sorted T cell fraction (not recorded which). CDR3 loop: CASSRETGAEAFF. The CDR3 nucleotides read TGTGCCAGCAGCCGAGAGACAGGGGCGGAAGCTTTCTTT.